These 28 T cell receptor beta chains came from one sample sequenced in a study of blood T cell repertoires in COVID-19. Assay used: immunoSEQ multiplex PCR; TCRdb lists only in-frame clones, some missing. Of tens of thousands of clones in the sample, less than 90% are singletons; the top ten hold over 15%. Sequenced input: peripheral blood. These receptors came from a woman of 80 years or more with acute or convalescent COVID-19.

This chain connects TRBV10-3 to TRBJ2-1, with TRBD2 matching over 10 bases. CDR1 is ENHRY and CDR2 is SYGVKD in the germline V gene. Unmatched junction bases numbered 6, after V lost 3 bases and J lost 4 bases. The CDR3 length is 16 residues. CDR3 residues: CAISDPTSGEYNEQFF. The CDR3 nucleotides are TGTGCCATCAGTGACCCCACTAGCGGGGAATACAATGAGCAGTTCTTC.

The rearrangement uses TRBV10-3 and TRBJ2-7, with D perhaps TRBD2 (6 bases). The V end was cut by 4 bases, the J end by 6 bases, with 16 bases between. The CDR3 runs to 14 residues. The germline gives CDR1 ENHRY, CDR2 SYGVKD. The chain's CDR3 is CAISGQGWDSEQYF. The CDR3 bases are TGTGCCATCAGTGGTCAGGGTTGGGACTCCGAGCAGTACTTC.

This sequence joins TRBV7-8 and TRBJ2-1; D gene unclear. V was clipped by 3 bases and J by 4 bases, with 13 bases between them. The CDR3 has 15 residues. The germline V gene has CDR1 SGHVS and CDR2 FQNEAQ. In DNA form, the CDR3 reads TGTGCCAGCAGCTTGAGTAGCAGCAGTTACAATGAGCAGTTCTTC. As protein: CASSLSSSSYNEQFF.

The gene calls are TRBV3-1 (or the pseudogene TRBV3-2) and TRBJ1-5, with no clear D. Germline-derived CDR1 and CDR2 are LGHDT and YNNKEL (reference sequence). The CDR3 has 13 amino acids. The V end was cut by 0 bases, the J end by 6 bases, with 6 bases between. CDR3: CASSQDRSQPQHF. CDR3 bases: TGTGCCAGCAGCCAAGACCGGAGTCAGCCCCAGCATTTT.

The rearrangement links TRBV2 to TRBJ2-7, with a weak D call TRBD1 (5 bases). The CDR3 has 11 amino acids. The germline V and J ends were trimmed by 6 bases and 5 bases, with 8 bases remaining between them. Germline V gene sequence: CDR1 SNHLY, CDR2 FYNNEI. CDR3 nucleotides: TGTGCCAGCAGGGCAGGGAACGAGCAGTACTTC. This sequence encodes CASRAGNEQYF.

The chain links TRBV2 to TRBJ2-1; perhaps TRBD2 as D (7 bases). V was trimmed by 3 bases and J by 2 bases, leaving 14 bases between them. The V gene's germline CDR1 is SNHLY and CDR2 FYNNEI. This CDR3 has 16 residues. CDR3 in amino acids: CASSDRAGGPYNEQFF. In DNA, the CDR3 is TGTGCCAGCAGTGACCGGGCCGGGGGGCCCTACAATGAGCAGTTCTTC.

The chain is built from TRBV5-1 and TRBJ2-1; 11 nucleotides line up with TRBD2. In germline, CDR1 is SGHRS, CDR2 YFSETQ. The CDR3 is 17 amino acids. V trimming: 2 bases; J trimming: 3 bases; junction bases outside the gene matches: 7. CDR3 coding DNA: TGCGCCAGCAGCTTTAGCGGGGGGGCCCTTTACTACAATGAGCAGTTCTTC. It codes for CASSFSGGALYYNEQFF.

J is TRBJ1-6 and V is TRBV10-2, with D hard to call. The CDR3 loop spans 12 amino acids. The V end was cut by 6 bases, the J end by 14 bases, with 14 bases between. Per the germline V gene, CDR1 is WSHSY and CDR2 is SAAADI. CDR3 coding DNA: TGCGCCAGCAGGGACTCCCGGGAGGCCCTCCACTTT. Protein sequence: CASRDSREALHF.

This rearrangement joins TRBV9 to TRBJ1-2; D gene ambiguous. Germline V gene sequence: CDR1 SGDLS, CDR2 YYNGEE. Deletions cut 3 bases from V and 0 bases from J, with 15 bases between. This CDR3 comprises 16 residues. CDR3 DNA: TGTGCCAGCAGCGAATACCGAGGGTCATCTAACTATGGCTACACCTTC. It specifies CASSEYRGSSNYGYTF.

The chain recombines TRBV9 with TRBJ2-5; 8 bases are a match to TRBD1. Germline trimming cut 3 bases from V and 2 bases from J; bases unmatched to any gene: 6. The CDR3 runs 15 residues. In germline, CDR1 is SGDLS, CDR2 YYNGEE. For the CDR3, the DNA is TGTGCCAGCAGCGAATGGGACAGGAGTCAAGAGACCCAGTACTTC. Amino acids: CASSEWDRSQETQYF.

The chain links TRBV6-2 or TRBV6-3 to TRBJ1-2; possibly TRBD1 for D (5 bases). The length of the CDR3 is 15 residues. Germline CDR1 MNHEY, CDR2 SVGEGT. V gave up 7 bases and J gave up 2 bases, with 17 bases separating them. This chain's CDR3 is CASTPAGLKNYGYTF. The CDR3 DNA is TGTGCCAGCACCCCGGCAGGGCTTAAGAACTATGGCTACACCTTC.

The chain combines TRBV5-4 with TRBJ2-1, with 8 bases matching TRBD2. Germline V CDR1 and CDR2: SGHNT, YYREEE (reference sequence). Trimming cost V 1 base and J 6 bases; bases outside gene matches: 3. The CDR3 sequence is 14 residues long. The chain's CDR3 is CASSLRGGLNEQFF. Written as DNA, the CDR3 is TGTGCCAGCAGCTTGCGGGGGGGCCTCAATGAGCAGTTCTTC. The variable domain in full, with the rest retrieved from reference TRBV5-4 and TRBJ2-1, is ETGVTQSPTHLIKTRGQQVTLRCSSQSGHNTVSWYQQALGQGPQFIFQYYREEENGRGNFPPRFSGLQFPNYSSELNVNALELDDSALYLCASSLRGGLNEQFFGPGTRLTVL.

This chain connects TRBV2 to TRBJ2-7, with a tentative D call TRBD1 (6 bases). Trimming stripped 6 bases from V and 7 bases from J, with 10 bases between. CDR1 and CDR2 from the germline V gene are SNHLY and FYNNEI. The CDR3 sequence is 11 residues long. The CDR3 bases are TGTGCCAGCAGCATCAGGGGAGAGCAGTACTTC. As protein: CASSIRGEQYF.

The genes are TRBV4-1 and TRBJ1-1; TRBD1 matches at 8 bases. J lost 4 bases, V lost 0 bases, and 7 bases had no gene match. From germline, CDR1 is MGHRA and CDR2 YSYEKL. CDR3 length equals 16 residues. The chain's CDR3 is CASSQEQGAKGTEAFF. The CDR3 DNA follows: TGCGCCAGCAGCCAAGAGCAGGGGGCTAAGGGCACTGAAGCTTTCTTT.

The chain couples TRBV5-1 to TRBJ2-5; D remains unclear. Germline V gene data show CDR1 as SGHRS and CDR2 as YFSETQ. V lost 4 bases to trimming and J lost 5 bases, with 12 bases between them. The CDR3 runs 13 residues. The CDR3 sequence: CASSTGSTETQYF. Here the CDR3 DNA reads TGCGCCAGCAGCACCGGGTCTACGGAGACCCAGTACTTC.

The chain links TRBV7-9 to TRBJ1-6; TRBD1 matches 10 bases. The CDR3 has 16 amino acids. CDR1 is SEHNR, CDR2 FQNEAQ, per germline (reference sequence). J gave up 10 bases and V 4 bases, and 10 bases lay outside the gene matches. In DNA, the CDR3 is TGTGCCAGCAGCTCTAGGTCCGGGACAGGGGTCTCACCCCTCCACTTT. The encoded protein is CASSSRSGTGVSPLHF.

The CDR3 spells CASIRTGGNEQFF. The CDR3 DNA reads TGTGCCAGTATCCGGACAGGCGGCAATGAGCAGTTCTTC. This chain connects TRBV19 to TRBJ2-1; TRBD1 matches at 7 bases. Trimming at V came to 7 bases and at J to 6 bases, leaving 6 bases not matched to a gene. Germline CDR1 reads LNHDA; CDR2 reads SQIVND (reference sequence). The CDR3 extends over 13 amino acids.

This clone was seen only a few times. The J gene is TRBJ1-5, the V gene TRBV5-1; 9 bases are shared with TRBD1. After removal of 4 bases from V and 5 bases from J, the junction contained 7 bases not matched to a gene. This CDR3 is 15 amino acids long. From germline, CDR1 is SGHRS and CDR2 YFSETQ. The CDR3 nucleotides read TGCGCCAGCAGCGACGGGACAGGGTCTTATCAGCCCCAGCATTTT. This sequence encodes CASSDGTGSYQPQHF.

The gene calls are TRBV12-5 and TRBJ2-3, with TRBD2 identical over 10 bases. The CDR3 has 16 amino acids. In germline, CDR1 is LGHNT, CDR2 FRNRAP. V gave up 6 bases and J gave up 5 bases; unmatched junction bases: 11. CDR3 region: CASGGQLAGSEDTQYF. CDR3 nucleotides: TGTGCTAGTGGAGGTCAACTAGCGGGGTCGGAAGATACGCAGTATTTT.

The chain links TRBV5-4 to TRBJ2-3; possible D gene TRBD1, 5 bases. This CDR3 is 14 amino acids long. Trimming shortened V by 0 bases and J by 4 bases, and 9 bases separated the two germline ends. Germline V gives CDR1 SGHNT, CDR2 YYREEE (reference sequence). This CDR3 is CASSLGQNPDTQYF. The CDR3 DNA reads TGTGCCAGCAGCTTGGGACAGAACCCAGATACGCAGTATTTT.

This clone turned up a few times. V and J are TRBV6-1 and TRBJ1-5; maybe TRBD1 (5 bases). The CDR3 is 15 residues long. V gave up 1 base and J gave up 6 bases, with 13 bases separating them. CDR1 and CDR2 from the germline V gene are MNHNS and SASEGT. The CDR3 reads CASSEEAGWGQPQHF. In nucleotides, the CDR3 is TGTGCCAGCAGTGAAGAGGCAGGGTGGGGTCAGCCCCAGCATTTT.

The V gene is TRBV24-1, the J gene TRBJ1-5, with 9 bases aligning to TRBD1. CDR1 is KGHDR and CDR2 is SFDVKD in the germline V gene. The CDR3 runs 18 residues. The junction had 9 bases not matched to a gene; V was cut back by 4 bases and J by 0 bases. The CDR3 protein is CATSEPTGQGNSNQPQHF. In DNA, the CDR3 is TGTGCCACCAGTGAGCCAACAGGACAGGGGAATAGCAATCAGCCCCAGCATTTT.

This clone was picked up one time. The chain recombines TRBV29-1 with TRBJ1-1; no definite D call. Trimming pared 5 bases from V and 6 bases from J, leaving 10 bases between. CDR3 length: 11 residues. Germline V gene sequence: CDR1 SQVTM, CDR2 ANQGSEA. CDR3 sequence: CSVLYVAEAFF. The CDR3 nucleotides are TGCAGCGTTCTGTATGTCGCTGAAGCTTTCTTT. Together with reference TRBV29-1 and TRBJ1-1, the CDR3 gives the full variable domain: SAVISQKPSRDICQRGTSLTIQCQVDSQVTMMFWYRQQPGQSLTLIATANQGSEATYESGFVIDKFPISRPNLTFSTLTVSNMSPEDSSIYLCSVLYVAEAFFGQGTRLTVV.

This chain joins TRBV12-5 and TRBJ2-7; 13 bases align to TRBD2. Germline V CDR1 and CDR2: LGHNT, FRNRAP. This CDR3 has 16 amino acids. The J segment lost 6 bases and the V segment lost 0 bases, leaving 5 bases of the junction unmatched. CDR3: CASGLVLAGGIGEQYF. CDR3 nucleotide sequence: TGTGCTAGTGGTTTGGTACTAGCGGGGGGGATAGGCGAGCAGTACTTC.

The rearrangement uses TRBV28 and TRBJ2-6; D perhaps matches TRBD1 (5 bases). The V gene lost 2 bases and the J gene lost 2 bases, with 7 bases spanning the gap. Germline-derived CDR1 and CDR2 are MDHEN and SYDVKM. The CDR3 consists of 15 residues. DNA for the CDR3: TGTGCCAGCAGTTTACAGGGTGCTGGGGCCAACGTCCTGACTTTC. Protein: CASSLQGAGANVLTF. Based on the CDR3 plus reference TRBV28 and TRBJ2-6, the full variable domain is DVKVTQSSRYLVKRTGEKVFLECVQDMDHENMFWYRQDPGLGLRLIYFSYDVKMKEKGDIPEGYSVSREKKERFSLILESASTNQTSMYLCASSLQGAGANVLTFGAGSRLTVL.

This clone was recorded a few times. The rearrangement joins TRBV7-9 to TRBJ1-4, with TRBD1 as a possible D gene (5 bases). Trimming shortened V by 5 bases and J by 7 bases, and 17 bases separated the two germline ends. There are 15 residues in the CDR3. From germline, CDR1 is SEHNR and CDR2 FQNEAQ (reference sequence). CDR3 nucleotide sequence: TGTGCCAGCAGCACCAGTCAGGGCTATGGTGAAAAACTGTTTTTT. Amino acids: CASSTSQGYGEKLFF.

This clone was observed once. Other DNA sequences of this sample code for an identical CDR3. The chain uses TRBV21-1 and TRBJ1-1. TRBV21-1 corresponds to a pseudogene. The CDR3 spans 17 residues. Here the CDR3 DNA reads TGTGCTAGCAGTCGAATCAAACGGGATATCATGAACACTGAAGCTTTCTTT. Its translation: CASSRIKRDIMNTEAFF.

The chain's CDR3 is CAPLGSPLHF. The CDR3 coding sequence is TGTGCCCCCCTAGGCTCACCCCTCCACTTT. The chain couples TRBV5-4 to TRBJ1-6; D call uncertain. V lost 10 bases to trimming and J lost 10 bases, with 9 bases between them. Germline CDR1 and CDR2: SGHNT and YYREEE (reference sequence). The CDR3 covers 10 residues. The entire variable domain, with the rest obtained from reference TRBV5-4 and TRBJ1-6, is as follows: ETGVTQSPTHLIKTRGQQVTLRCSSQSGHNTVSWYQQALGQGPQFIFQYYREEENGRGNFPPRFSGLQFPNYSSELNVNALELDDSALYLCAPLGSPLHFGNGTRLTVT.